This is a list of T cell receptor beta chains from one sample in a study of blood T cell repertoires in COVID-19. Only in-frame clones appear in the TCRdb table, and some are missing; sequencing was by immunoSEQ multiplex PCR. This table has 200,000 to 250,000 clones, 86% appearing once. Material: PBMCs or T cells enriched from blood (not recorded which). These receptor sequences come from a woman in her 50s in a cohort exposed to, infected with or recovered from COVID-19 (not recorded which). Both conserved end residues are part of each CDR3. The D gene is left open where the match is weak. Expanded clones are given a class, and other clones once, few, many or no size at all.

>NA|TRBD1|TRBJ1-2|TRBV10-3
CAISRDREYDGYTF
TGTGCCATCAGCAGGGACAGGGAGTACGATGGCTACACCTTC
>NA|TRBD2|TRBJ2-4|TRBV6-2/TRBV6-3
CASSPPRVAGSKNIQYF
TGTGCCAGCAGTCCCCCCAGAGTAGCGGGTAGCAAAAACATTCAGTACTTC
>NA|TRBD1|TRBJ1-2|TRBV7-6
CASSPGQGNHGYTF
TGTGCCAGCAGCCCCGGACAGGGCAACCATGGCTACACCTTC
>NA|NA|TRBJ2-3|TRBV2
CASSDTYGTDTQYF
TGTGCCAGCAGTGACACTTACGGCACAGATACGCAGTATTTT
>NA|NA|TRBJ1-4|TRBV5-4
CASSSSGAGNEKLFF
TGTGCCAGCAGCTCTTCAGGGGCAGGGAATGAAAAACTGTTTTTT
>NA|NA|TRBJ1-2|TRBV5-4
CASSSRGGLAYGYTF
TGTGCCAGCAGCTCGCGGGGGGGGTTGGCCTATGGCTACACCTTC
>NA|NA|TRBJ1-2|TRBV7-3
CASSLGRASPYGYTF
TGTGCCAGCAGCTTAGGGCGGGCCTCACCCTATGGCTACACCTTC
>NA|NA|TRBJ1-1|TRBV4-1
CASSQDDSGGGAFF
TGCGCCAGCAGCCAAGATGACTCGGGTGGAGGAGCTTTCTTT
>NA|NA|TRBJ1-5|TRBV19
CASSISNSNQPQHF
TGTGCCAGTAGTATCAGTAATAGCAATCAGCCCCAGCATTTT
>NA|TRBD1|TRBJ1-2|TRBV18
CASSPPGTVDIYTF
TGTGCCAGCTCACCCCCCGGGACAGTCGACATCTACACCTTC
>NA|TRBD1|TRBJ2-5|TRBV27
CASSLGQRETQYF
TGTGCCAGCAGTTTGGGACAGAGAGAGACCCAGTACTTC
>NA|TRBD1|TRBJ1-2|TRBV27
CASSPNPTGSGYTF
TGTGCCAGCAGCCCTAACCCGACAGGGAGCGGCTACACCTTC
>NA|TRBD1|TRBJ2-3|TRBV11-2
CASSKQGIPGADTQYF
TGTGCCAGCAGCAAACAGGGGATCCCCGGGGCAGATACGCAGTATTTT
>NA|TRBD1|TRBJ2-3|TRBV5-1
CASSLGDRADTQYF
TGCGCCAGCAGCTTGGGGGACAGGGCAGATACGCAGTATTTT
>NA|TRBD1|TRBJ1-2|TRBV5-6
CASSFWGTGEEANYGYTF
TGTGCCAGCAGCTTCTGGGGGACAGGGGAAGAGGCAAACTATGGCTACACCTTC
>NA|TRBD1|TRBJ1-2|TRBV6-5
CASYSQGASYGYTF
TGTGCCAGCTATTCACAGGGGGCATCCTATGGCTACACCTTC
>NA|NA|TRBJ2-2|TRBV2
CASSEFDTGELFF
TGTGCCAGCAGTGAATTCGACACCGGGGAGCTGTTTTTT
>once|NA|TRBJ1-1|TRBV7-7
CASSLGRAHEAFF
TGTGCTAGCAGCTTAGGCAGGGCTCATGAAGCTTTCTTT
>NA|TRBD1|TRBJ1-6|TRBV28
CASSFGTGGYNYNSPLHF
TGTGCCAGCAGTTTCGGGACAGGGGGCTACAATTATAATTCACCCCTCCACTTT
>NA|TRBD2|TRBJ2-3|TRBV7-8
CASSARARGVKFRTSTDTQYF
TGTGCCAGCAGCGCCCGTGCACGGGGGGTAAAGTTCCGGACAAGCACAGATACGCAGTATTTT
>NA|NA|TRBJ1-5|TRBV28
CASSWGGDGQPQHF
TGTGCCAGCAGTTGGGGGGGGGACGGGCAGCCCCAGCATTTT
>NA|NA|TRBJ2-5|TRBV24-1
CATSAPREGQETQYF
TGTGCCACCAGTGCCCCCAGAGAGGGCCAAGAGACCCAGTACTTC
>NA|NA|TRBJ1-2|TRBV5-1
CASSLGAGESGGYTF
TGCGCCAGCAGCCTTGGGGCTGGGGAAAGTGGGGGCTACACCTTC
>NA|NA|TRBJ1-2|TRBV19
CASSIGVLGLYGYTF
TGTGCCAGTAGTATCGGGGTTTTGGGGTTATATGGCTACACCTTC
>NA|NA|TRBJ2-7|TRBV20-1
CSARAAYEQYF
TGCAGTGCTAGAGCCGCCTACGAGCAGTACTTC
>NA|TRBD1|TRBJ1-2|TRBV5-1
CASSSVPGQGYGYTF
TGCGCCAGCAGCTCCGTCCCGGGACAGGGTTATGGCTACACCTTC
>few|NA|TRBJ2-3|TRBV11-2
CASSLRVGGLAALPDTQYF
TGTGCCAGCAGCTTACGGGTCGGGGGGCTAGCGGCTCTTCCAGATACGCAGTATTTT
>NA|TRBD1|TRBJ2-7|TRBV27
CASTERQGALEQYF
TGTGCCAGCACCGAGAGACAGGGGGCGCTTGAGCAGTACTTC
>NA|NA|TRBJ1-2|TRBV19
CASSMAQPVYGYTF
TGTGCCAGTAGTATGGCACAGCCCGTCTATGGCTACACCTTC
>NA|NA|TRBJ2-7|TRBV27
CAREEGGSYEQYF
TGTGCCAGGGAGGAGGGGGGGTCCTACGAGCAGTACTTC
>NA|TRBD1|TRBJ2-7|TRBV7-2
CASSFGWTGVLEQYF
TGTGCCAGCAGCTTTGGCTGGACAGGGGTCCTCGAGCAGTACTTC
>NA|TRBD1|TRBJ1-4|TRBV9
CASSNGQGSEKLFF
TGTGCCAGCAGCAATGGACAGGGCTCTGAAAAACTGTTTTTT
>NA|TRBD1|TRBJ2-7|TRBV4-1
CASSRAGTDEQYF
TGCGCCAGCAGCCGCGCCGGGACAGACGAGCAGTACTTC
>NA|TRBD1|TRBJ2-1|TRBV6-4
CASSPSGTGGEQFF
TGTGCCAGCAGTCCGTCCGGGACAGGGGGCGAGCAGTTCTTC
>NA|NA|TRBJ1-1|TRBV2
CASNENGDTEAFF
TGTGCCAGCAATGAGAACGGGGACACTGAAGCTTTCTTT
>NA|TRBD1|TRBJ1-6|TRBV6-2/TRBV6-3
CASSYRGTADYNSPLHF
TGTGCCAGCAGTTACCGAGGGACAGCCGATTATAATTCACCCCTCCACTTT
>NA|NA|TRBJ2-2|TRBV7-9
CASSFTLYELFF
TGTGCCAGCAGCTTCACACTATACGAGCTGTTTTTT
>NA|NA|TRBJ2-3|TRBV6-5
CASSLNSPDTQYF
TGTGCCAGCAGTCTCAACAGCCCTGATACGCAGTATTTT
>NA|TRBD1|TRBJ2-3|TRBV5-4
CASSDRTGGTDTQYF
TGTGCCAGCAGCGATCGGACAGGTGGTACAGATACGCAGTATTTT
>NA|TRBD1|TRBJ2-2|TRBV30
CAWGGRQGSGELFF
TGTGCCTGGGGGGGGCGACAGGGGTCCGGGGAGCTGTTTTTT